These T cell receptor beta chains were read from a single sample in a study of shared clonotypes between healthy human individuals. Clones were read by immunoSEQ multiplex PCR, and TCRdb kept only the in-frame ones, dropping some. This table holds nearly 600,000 clones, just under 97% found once. What was sequenced was naive CD8+ T cells sorted from blood. Source of these receptors: a woman between 25 and 40 years old in good health. CDR3s include the opening cysteine and the closing phenylalanine or tryptophan. A D gene is named only where the DNA matches it firmly. The size of a clone is reported for some rows only, either as once, few or many, or as a class for expanded clones.

TRBJ1-3	-	-	TRBV7-6	TGTGCCAGCAGCTTAGGGGACACCGGAAACACCATATATTTT	CASSLGDTGNTIYF
TRBJ1-5	-	-	TRBV28	TGTGCCAGCAGTCCATTAGGGAGCAATCAGCCCCAGCATTTT	CASSPLGSNQPQHF
TRBJ2-7	-	TRBD1	TRBV30	TGTGCCTGGAGTGGCCTAGACAGGGATGGGAGCGGCGAGCAGTACTTC	CAWSGLDRDGSGEQYF
TRBJ2-7	-	-	TRBV4-2	TGTGCCAGCAGCCAAGCCCGAAGAAGCGACGAGCAGTACTTC	CASSQARRSDEQYF
TRBJ1-5	-	TRBD1	TRBV6-1	TGTGCCAGCAGTGCCTTACAGGGGAACAATCAGCCCCAGCATTTT	CASSALQGNNQPQHF
TRBJ2-3	-	TRBD2	TRBV13	TGTGCCAGCAGCGAGACTAGCGGACCTAGCACAGATACGCAGTATTTT	CASSETSGPSTDTQYF
TRBJ2-7	-	TRBD1	TRBV28	TGTGCCAGCAGTCCCCTACAGGGGGTAACCTACTACGAGCAGTACTTC	CASSPLQGVTYYEQYF
TRBJ2-5	-	TRBD2	TRBV27	TGTGCCAGCAGTCACGGGACTAGCGGGAGAGAGACCCAGTACTTC	CASSHGTSGRETQYF
TRBJ2-7	-	TRBD1	TRBV6-6	TGTGCCAGCAGTTACGGGACAGACGCCCACGAGCAGTACTTC	CASSYGTDAHEQYF
TRBJ2-7	-	-	TRBV4-1	TGCGCCAGCAGCCAAGATCTAAAGGGCCACGAGCAGTACTTC	CASSQDLKGHEQYF
TRBJ2-7	-	-	TRBV28	TGTGCCAGCAGTTTCCTTTCGGACAGAGGGCACGAGCAGTACTTC	CASSFLSDRGHEQYF
TRBJ2-1	-	-	TRBV13	TGTGCCAGCCTTTTTGCGGCCTCCTACAATGAGCAGTTCTTC	CASLFAASYNEQFF
TRBJ1-1	once	-	TRBV6-1	TGTGCCAGCAGCCCTCTCGGGATTGCTGAAGCTTTCTTT	CASSPLGIAEAFF
TRBJ2-1	-	-	TRBV5-1	TGCGCCAGCAGCACCGGACGGAACAATGAGCAGTTCTTC	CASSTGRNNEQFF
TRBJ2-7	-	-	TRBV2	TGTGCCAGCATGACCGGGTCCGGGAACTACGAGCAGTACTTC	CASMTGSGNYEQYF
TRBJ2-1	-	-	TRBV27	TGTGCCAGCAGTTTATCCCCATACAATGAGCAGTTCTTC	CASSLSPYNEQFF
TRBJ2-7	-	-	TRBV5-8	TGTGCCAGCAGCTTTGTAGCGGAAATCTACGAGCAGTACTTC	CASSFVAEIYEQYF
TRBJ1-3	-	-	TRBV9	TGTGCCAGCAGCGTAGACACGGGATCTGGAAACACCATATATTTT	CASSVDTGSGNTIYF
TRBJ2-7	-	-	TRBV7-9	TGTGCCAGCAGCTTATCAGACTACGAGCAGTACTTC	CASSLSDYEQYF
TRBJ2-7	once	-	TRBV27	TGTGCCAGCGGCCACGGGCCCCGACACTACGAGCAGTACTTC	CASGHGPRHYEQYF
TRBJ2-7	-	TRBD2	TRBV27	TGTGCCAGCAGTTTGGGAGCGGGAGCTCCCTACGAGCAGTACTTC	CASSLGAGAPYEQYF
TRBJ1-2	-	-	TRBV19	TGTGCCAGTAAGGTGGAAAACTATGGCTACACCTTC	CASKVENYGYTF
TRBJ1-2	-	-	TRBV27	TGTGCCAGCAGTTTAAAGGAATTCTATGGCTACACCTTC	CASSLKEFYGYTF
TRBJ1-4	-	-	TRBV5-1	TGCGCCAGCTGCCTCGGGGCGGAAGAAAAACTGTTTTTT	CASCLGAEEKLFF
TRBJ2-7	-	TRBD1	TRBV5-4	TGTGCCAGCACCGGGACAGGGGCCAACGAGCAGTACTTC	CASTGTGANEQYF
TRBJ2-7	-	TRBD2	TRBV9	TGTGCCAGCAGCGTAGTTTCGGGAGGATACGAGCAGTACTTC	CASSVVSGGYEQYF
TRBJ2-3	once	-	TRBV27	TGTGCCAGCAGTCACTCGGGACCACGTTCTAGCACAGATACGCAGTATTTT	CASSHSGPRSSTDTQYF
TRBJ2-7	-	TRBD1	TRBV27	TGTGCCAGCAGTCCCACAGGGGTGACCTACGAGCAGTACTTC	CASSPTGVTYEQYF
TRBJ2-1	-	TRBD2	TRBV5-6	TGTGCCAGCAGCATCGGACTAGCGGGGAACAATGAGCAGTTCTTC	CASSIGLAGNNEQFF
TRBJ2-3	-	-	TRBV10-2	TGCGCCAGCAGTGACGGCGGGGCGGTCGGAGCGGATACGCAGTATTTT	CASSDGGAVGADTQYF
TRBJ2-5	-	TRBD1	TRBV5-1	TGCGCCAGCAGCTTGACAGGGGCGATCGAGACCCAGTACTTC	CASSLTGAIETQYF
TRBJ1-3	-	-	TRBV4-1	TGCGCCAGCAGCCAACCCAGCGCGGGCCCCGGAAACACCATATATTTT	CASSQPSAGPGNTIYF
TRBJ1-1	once	TRBD1	TRBV6-5	TGTGCCAGCAGCCCTCAGGGGGCAAGGACTGAAGCTTTCTTT	CASSPQGARTEAFF
TRBJ2-7	-	-	TRBV25-1	TGTGCCAGCAGTCCCCTGGGGACTGGGGGCCACGAGCAGTACTTC	CASSPLGTGGHEQYF
TRBJ1-2	-	TRBD1	TRBV2	TGTGCCAGCAGTGAACATTGGGAGGGGGCGAACTATGGCTACACCTTC	CASSEHWEGANYGYTF
TRBJ2-1	once	-	TRBV4-1	TGCGCCAGCAGCCAACTTTCGGGGGGCGATGAGCAGTTCTTC	CASSQLSGGDEQFF
TRBJ1-5	-	TRBD1	TRBV28	TGTGCCAGCAGTAACAGGGGGCTGAATCAGCCCCAGCATTTT	CASSNRGLNQPQHF
TRBJ2-7	-	TRBD2	TRBV11-2	TGTGCCAGCAGCTTAGGTTCAGCTAGCGGATCTTACGAGCAGTACTTC	CASSLGSASGSYEQYF
TRBJ1-5	-	-	TRBV10-2	TGCGCCAGCAGTGAGTCGACGGCGGGGGGTAATCAGCCCCAGCATTTT	CASSESTAGGNQPQHF
TRBJ1-3	-	TRBD1	TRBV7-8	TGTGCCAGCAGCTTAGAGGTGGCAGGGGGCGCTGGAAACACCATATATTTT	CASSLEVAGGAGNTIYF
TRBJ2-1	-	TRBD2	TRBV5-1	TGCGCCAGCAGCACGAGGACCCTAGCGGGATCTTGGGATGAGCAGTTCTTC	CASSTRTLAGSWDEQFF
TRBJ2-2	-	-	TRBV28	TGTGCCAGCCATTTACAGGGGGGGACCGGGGAGCTGTTTTTT	CASHLQGGTGELFF
TRBJ2-7	-	TRBD2	TRBV5-1	TGCGCCAGCAGCAGGAGCGGGACCCTACGAGAGCAGTACTTC	CASSRSGTLREQYF
TRBJ1-2	-	-	TRBV28	TGTGCCAGCAGTTTACCTTTTGGACCGAAAACCTATGGCTACACCTTC	CASSLPFGPKTYGYTF
TRBJ2-7	-	-	TRBV7-8	TGTGCCAGCAGCTTGAGTGGGGGACCAGCCTACGAGCAGTACTTC	CASSLSGGPAYEQYF
TRBJ2-5	-	-	TRBV9	TGTGCCAGCAGCGTATGGGGGGAAGAGACCCAGTACTTC	CASSVWGEETQYF
TRBJ2-7	-	TRBD2	TRBV5-1	TGCGCCAGCAGCGCCTCTAGCGGGAGGTCCCACGAGCAGTACTTC	CASSASSGRSHEQYF
TRBJ2-5	-	TRBD1	TRBV28	TGTGCCAGCAGTTTCTACAGGGGGGTACAGACCCAGTACTTC	CASSFYRGVQTQYF
TRBJ1-1	-	-	TRBV19	TGTGCCAGTAGTATACAGGGACGAGGCACTGAAGCTTTCTTT	CASSIQGRGTEAFF
TRBJ2-1	-	-	TRBV6-5	TGTGCCAGCAGACAACCGGGACACTACAATGAGCAGTTCTTC	CASRQPGHYNEQFF
TRBJ2-1	-	-	TRBV7-9	TGTGCCAGCAGCTTAACTCAGCAGTTCTTC	CASSLTQQFF
TRBJ2-1	-	-	TRBV5-1	TGCGCCAGCAGCTTGATCGCGAACAATGAGCAGTTCTTC	CASSLIANNEQFF
TRBJ1-1	-	-	TRBV6-5	TGTGCCAGCAGTTACGTACCGAAGGTTACTGAAGCTTTCTTT	CASSYVPKVTEAFF
TRBJ2-7	-	TRBD1	TRBV7-9	TGTGCCAGCAGCTATCAAACAGGGGCCAGAACCTACGAGCAGTACTTC	CASSYQTGARTYEQYF
TRBJ2-4	-	-	TRBV7-9	TGTGCCAGCAGCTCAAGGACAGCAATAGCCAAAAACATTCAGTACTTC	CASSSRTAIAKNIQYF
TRBJ2-7	-	-	TRBV7-9	TGTGCCAGCAGCTTAGGGGGGAAAGGACAGCCCAACTACGAGCAGTACTTC	CASSLGGKGQPNYEQYF
TRBJ1-1	-	-	TRBV4-1	TGCGCCAGCAGCCACCAGGGTCAGGTCACTGAAGCTTTCTTT	CASSHQGQVTEAFF
TRBJ2-7	-	TRBD1	TRBV15	TGTGCCATAGGGACAGGGAACCACGAGCAGTACTTC	CAIGTGNHEQYF